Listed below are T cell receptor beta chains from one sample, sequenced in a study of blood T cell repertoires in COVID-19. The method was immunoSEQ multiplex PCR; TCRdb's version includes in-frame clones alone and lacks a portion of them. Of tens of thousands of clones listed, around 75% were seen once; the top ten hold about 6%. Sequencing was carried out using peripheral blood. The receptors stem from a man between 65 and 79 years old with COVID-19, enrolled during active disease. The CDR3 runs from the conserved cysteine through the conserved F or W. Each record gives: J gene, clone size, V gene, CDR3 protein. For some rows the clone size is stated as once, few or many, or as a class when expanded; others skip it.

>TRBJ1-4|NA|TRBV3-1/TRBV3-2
CASSLGTGLVQKLFF
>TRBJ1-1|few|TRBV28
CAAGQITNTEAFF
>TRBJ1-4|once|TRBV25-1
CASSSEGGSEKLFF
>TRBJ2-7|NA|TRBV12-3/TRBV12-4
CASSFRYEQYF
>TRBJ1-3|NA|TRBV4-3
CASSQDVQGGNTIYF
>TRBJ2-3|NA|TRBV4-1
CASSHGQGRSTDTQYF
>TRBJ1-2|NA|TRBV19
CASKDGQKSVGYTF
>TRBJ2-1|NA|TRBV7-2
CASSLARRGAGHNEQFF
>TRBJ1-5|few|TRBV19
CAGARQSNQPQHF
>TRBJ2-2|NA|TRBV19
CASSQQTSGRAGELFF
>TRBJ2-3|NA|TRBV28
CASSLLMTGTSSTDTQYF
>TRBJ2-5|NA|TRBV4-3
CASSQGLAGAMETQYF
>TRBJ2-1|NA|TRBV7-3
CASSLGGRLNEQFF
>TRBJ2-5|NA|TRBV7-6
CASSLGTSKETQYF
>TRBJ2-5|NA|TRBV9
CASSVAVAGGETQYF
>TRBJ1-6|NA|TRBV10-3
CAISTGTGRNSPLHF
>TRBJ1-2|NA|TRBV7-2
CASSLGGTGLIYGYTF
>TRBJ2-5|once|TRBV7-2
CASSYREQETQYF
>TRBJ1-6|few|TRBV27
CASSPQGQAIKNSPLHF
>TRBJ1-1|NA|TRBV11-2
CASSFVPGITEAFF
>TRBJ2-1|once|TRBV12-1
CASSFGPQGAGVVNEQFF
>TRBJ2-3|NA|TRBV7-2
CASRSGGADTQYF
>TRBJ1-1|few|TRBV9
CASSRGSLDTEAFF
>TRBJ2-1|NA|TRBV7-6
CASSLGVVFTNNEQFF
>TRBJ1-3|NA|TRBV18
CASSPQTGTGGSGNTIYF
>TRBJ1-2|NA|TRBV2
CASGEYGYTF
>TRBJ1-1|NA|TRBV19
CASSIGHRNTEAFF
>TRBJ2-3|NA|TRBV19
CASSSLSTDTQYF
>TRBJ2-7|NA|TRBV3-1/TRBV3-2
CASSPGGSSYEQYF
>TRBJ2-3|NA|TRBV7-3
CASSLAPGSTDTQYF
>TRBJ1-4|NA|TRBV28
CASRPGGWSEKLFF
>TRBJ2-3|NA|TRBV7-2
CASSLKAGASDTQYF
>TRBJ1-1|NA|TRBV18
CASSRDRGMSSTEAFF
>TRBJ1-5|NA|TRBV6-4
CASSDSTSHRVSNQPQHF
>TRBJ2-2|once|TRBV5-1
CASSLEASVGTGELFF
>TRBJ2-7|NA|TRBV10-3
CAISLRDFRSEQYF
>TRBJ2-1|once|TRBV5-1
CASSLGLAGGPTNEQFF
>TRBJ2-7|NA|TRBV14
CASSPGQGLYEQYF
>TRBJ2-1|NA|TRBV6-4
CASSVRQGEYNEQFF
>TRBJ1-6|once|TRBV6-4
CASRRTASFDSPLHF
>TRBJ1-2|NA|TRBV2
CASSVIRDPYGYTF
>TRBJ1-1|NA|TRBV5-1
CASSPTRRSTMNTEAFF
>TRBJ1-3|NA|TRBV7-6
CASSLAGQWGNTIYF
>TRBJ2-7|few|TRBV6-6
CASRDLGQEFFREQYF
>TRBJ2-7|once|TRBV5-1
CASSFGTSGYEQYF
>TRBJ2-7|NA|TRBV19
CASSSNLAGGHYEQYF